This T cell receptor beta chain was obtained from a study of post-analysis software for immune sequencing data. Overall study: Relapsing-remitting, secondary progressive and progressive-relapsing multiple sclerosis courses were included.

Overall study results and limits: There were several TRBV segments more frequent in patients than controls, and TRBV5-6, TRBV5-1 and TRBV20-1 were among them.

Concerning this clonotype: What it binds is unknown.

The V gene end was trimmed by 6 bases and the J gene end by 0 bases; junction bases not matched to a gene: 10. The CDR3 is made up of 15 amino acids. Germline values: CDR1 DFQATT, CDR2 SNEGSKA (reference sequence). TCR beta cDNA libraries had unique molecular identifiers. Input of 1 to 10 million T cells yielded around 500,000 cDNA molecules. Using its own MiXCR run on the PCR reads, TCRdb lists one record per CDR3 protein. The sample lists 450,000 to 650,000 distinct CDR3 sequences, roughly 47% occurring once. The V call is TRBV20-1, the J call TRBJ2-7; TRBD1 matches at 8 bases. The specimen sequenced was blood. The sequence was obtained from a girl aged 5-17 years with multiple sclerosis. This CDR3 is CSALTGQGSSYEQYF. CDR3 bases: TGCAGTGCCCTGACAGGACAGGGTAGCTCCTACGAGCAGTACTTC.